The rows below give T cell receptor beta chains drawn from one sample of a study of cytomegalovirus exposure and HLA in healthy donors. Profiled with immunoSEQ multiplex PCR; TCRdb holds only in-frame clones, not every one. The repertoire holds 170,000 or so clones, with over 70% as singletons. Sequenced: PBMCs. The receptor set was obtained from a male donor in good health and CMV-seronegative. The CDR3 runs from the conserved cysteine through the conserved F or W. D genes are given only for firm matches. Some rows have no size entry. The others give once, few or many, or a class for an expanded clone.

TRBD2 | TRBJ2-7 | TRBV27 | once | TGTGCCAGCAGTACGCTAGCGGGGGGAAAACTTAGCTCCTACGAGCAGTACTTC | CASSTLAGGKLSSYEQYF
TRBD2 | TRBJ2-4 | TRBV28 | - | TGTGCCAGCGGGACTAGCGGGGGAATAGCCAAAAACATTCAGTACTTC | CASGTSGGIAKNIQYF
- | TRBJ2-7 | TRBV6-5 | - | TGTGCCAGCAGTACCCCGGGGAAGCGTGTCTACGAGCAGTACTTC | CASSTPGKRVYEQYF
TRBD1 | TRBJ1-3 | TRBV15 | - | TGTGCCACCAGCAAGGAGGGGGCGGGAAACACCATATATTTT | CATSKEGAGNTIYF
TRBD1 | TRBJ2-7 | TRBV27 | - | TGTGCCAGCAGTTTACACCGACAGGGGGGGTCCTACGAGCAGTACTTC | CASSLHRQGGSYEQYF
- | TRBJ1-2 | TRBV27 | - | TGTGCCAGCAGTCTCTCGGTTTCTGCTTCCTATGGCTACACCTTC | CASSLSVSASYGYTF
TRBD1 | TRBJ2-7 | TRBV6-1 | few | TGTGCCAGCAGTGAAGAAGGGACAGGGCACTACGAGCAGTACTTC | CASSEEGTGHYEQYF
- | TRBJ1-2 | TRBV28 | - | TGTGCCAGCAGTTTTGACCTCCGGGGGTCCCTCCGGAGGGGCTACACCTTC | CASSFDLRGSLRRGYTF
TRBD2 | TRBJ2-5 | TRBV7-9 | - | TGTGCCAGCAGCTTCACCGGGGCTAGCGGGTTCAAGGAGACCCAGTACTTC | CASSFTGASGFKETQYF
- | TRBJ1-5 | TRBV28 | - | TGTGCCAGCAGTTTAGGGAGTAGCAATCAGCCCCAGCATTTT | CASSLGSSNQPQHF
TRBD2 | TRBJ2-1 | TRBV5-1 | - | TGCGCCAGCAGCCCCGGGACTAGCGTCTACAATGAGCAGTTCTTC | CASSPGTSVYNEQFF
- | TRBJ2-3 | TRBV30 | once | TGTGCCTGGAGTGTGGGAGCCCCGACGCAGTATTTT | CAWSVGAPTQYF
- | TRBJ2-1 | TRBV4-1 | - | TGCGCCAGCAGCCACGGCCCGACAGAGAGCTCCTACAATGAGCAGTTCTTC | CASSHGPTESSYNEQFF
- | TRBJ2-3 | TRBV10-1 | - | TGCGCCAGCAGTGAGGGGGGGGCGTGGAGCACAGATACGCAGTATTTT | CASSEGGAWSTDTQYF
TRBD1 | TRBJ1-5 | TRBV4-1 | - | TGCGCCAGCAGCCAAGAGGACAGGGCGGGCAATCAGCCCCAGCATTTT | CASSQEDRAGNQPQHF
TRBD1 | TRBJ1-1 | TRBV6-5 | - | TGTGCCAGCAGTTACGGGACAGGGATTGAAGCTTTCTTT | CASSYGTGIEAFF
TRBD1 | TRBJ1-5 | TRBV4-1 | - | TGCGCCAGCTCCTCCTTAGGACAGGGCAATCAGCCCCAGCATTTT | CASSSLGQGNQPQHF
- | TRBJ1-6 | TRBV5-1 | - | TGCGCCAGCAGCTTATATAGTCTCGGGAATTCACCCCTCCACTTT | CASSLYSLGNSPLHF
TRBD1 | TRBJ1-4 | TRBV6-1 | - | TGTGCCAGCAGTGAACAGGGGGGTCCTAATGAAAAACTGTTTTTT | CASSEQGGPNEKLFF
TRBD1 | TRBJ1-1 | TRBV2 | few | TGTGCCAGCAAGGACAGGGGCGAGAACACTGAAGCTTTCTTT | CASKDRGENTEAFF
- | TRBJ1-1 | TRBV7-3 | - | TGTGCCAGCAGCTCCCGGGGGTTGGCTGAAGCTTTCTTT | CASSSRGLAEAFF
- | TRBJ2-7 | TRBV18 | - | TGTGCCAGCTCACCCCCTGCGGTATGGGGAGACGAGCAGTACTTC | CASSPPAVWGDEQYF
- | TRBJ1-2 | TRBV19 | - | TGTGCCAGTAGTATTCCCGGGGAGCGAAACTATGGCTACACCTTC | CASSIPGERNYGYTF
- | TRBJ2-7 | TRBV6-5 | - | TGTGCCAGCAGTTACAAAGGCGGATCCTACGAGCAGTACTTC | CASSYKGGSYEQYF
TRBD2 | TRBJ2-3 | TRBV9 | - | TGTGCCAGCAGCGTCCAGACTAGCGGGAGATCAGATACGCAGTATTTT | CASSVQTSGRSDTQYF
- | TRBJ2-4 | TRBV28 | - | TGTGCCAGCAGTTTCCCGGGGGCCAAAAACATTCAGTACTTC | CASSFPGAKNIQYF